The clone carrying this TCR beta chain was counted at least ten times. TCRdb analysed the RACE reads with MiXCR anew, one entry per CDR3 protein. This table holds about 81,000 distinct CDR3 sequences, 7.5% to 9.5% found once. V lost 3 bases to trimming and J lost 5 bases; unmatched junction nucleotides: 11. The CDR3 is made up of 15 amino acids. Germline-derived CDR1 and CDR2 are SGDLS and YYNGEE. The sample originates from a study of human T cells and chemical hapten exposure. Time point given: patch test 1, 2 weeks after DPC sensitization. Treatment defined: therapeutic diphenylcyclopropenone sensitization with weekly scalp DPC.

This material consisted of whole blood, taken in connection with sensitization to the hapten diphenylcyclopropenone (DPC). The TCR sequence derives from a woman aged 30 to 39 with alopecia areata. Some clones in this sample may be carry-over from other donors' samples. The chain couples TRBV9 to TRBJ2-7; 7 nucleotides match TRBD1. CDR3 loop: CASSGGVGQWNEQYF. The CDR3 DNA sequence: TGTGCCAGCAGCGGGGGCGTGGGACAGTGGAACGAGCAGTACTTC. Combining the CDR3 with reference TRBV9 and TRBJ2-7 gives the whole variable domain DSGVTQTPKHLITATGQRVTLRCSPRSGDLSVYWYQQSLDQGLQFLIQYYNGEERAKGNILERFSAQQFPDLHSELNLSSLELGDSALYFCASSGGVGQWNEQYFGPGTRLTVT.